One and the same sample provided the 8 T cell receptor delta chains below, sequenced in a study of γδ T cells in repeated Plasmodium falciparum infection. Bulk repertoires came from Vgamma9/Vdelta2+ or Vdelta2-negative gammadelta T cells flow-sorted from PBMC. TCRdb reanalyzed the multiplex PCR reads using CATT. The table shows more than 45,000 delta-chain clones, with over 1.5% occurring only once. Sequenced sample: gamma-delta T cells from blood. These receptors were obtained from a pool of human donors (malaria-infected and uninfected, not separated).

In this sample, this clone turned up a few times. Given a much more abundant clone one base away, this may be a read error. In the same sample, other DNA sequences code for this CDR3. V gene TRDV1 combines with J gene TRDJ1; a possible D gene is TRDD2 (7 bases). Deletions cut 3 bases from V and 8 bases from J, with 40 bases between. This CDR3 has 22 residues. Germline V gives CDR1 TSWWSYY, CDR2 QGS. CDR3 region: CALGDSPLFLPALIRTEGKLIF. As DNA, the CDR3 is TGTGCTCTTGGGGATTCACCCTTATTCCTTCCTGCCCTGATACGGACTGAGGGAAAACTCATCTTT.

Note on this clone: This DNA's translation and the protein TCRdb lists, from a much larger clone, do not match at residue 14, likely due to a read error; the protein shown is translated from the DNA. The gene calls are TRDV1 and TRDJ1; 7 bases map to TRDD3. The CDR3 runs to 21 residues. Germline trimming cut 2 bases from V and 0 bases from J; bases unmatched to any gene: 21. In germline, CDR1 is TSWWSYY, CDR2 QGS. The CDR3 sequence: CALGEVLNGPSGGPYTDKLIF. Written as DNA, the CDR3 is TGTGCTCTTGGGGAAGTCTTAAACGGGCCTTCTGGGGGCCCGTACACCGATAAACTCATCTTT.

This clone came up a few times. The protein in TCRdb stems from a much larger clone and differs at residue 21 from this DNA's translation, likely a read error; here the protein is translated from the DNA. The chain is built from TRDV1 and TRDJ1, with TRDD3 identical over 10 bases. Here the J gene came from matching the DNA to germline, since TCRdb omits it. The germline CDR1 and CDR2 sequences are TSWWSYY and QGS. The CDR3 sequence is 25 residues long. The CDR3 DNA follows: TGTGCTCTTGGGGAAGGACTGCATCGGGCGAAGACTGGGGGATCGTTTCCCCCGTACACCGGTAAACTCATCTTT. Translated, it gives CALGEGLHRAKTGGSFPPYTGKLIF.

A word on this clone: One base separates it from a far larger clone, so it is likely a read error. The CDR3: CALGELPWAGGYSKNTDKLIF. Written as DNA, the CDR3 is TGTGCCCTTGGGGAACTTCCCTGGGCTGGGGGATACTCCAAGAACACCGATAAACTCATCTTT. The chain joins TRDV1 to TRDJ1; 11 bases align to TRDD3. TCRdb supplies no J gene; here it was assigned by aligning the nucleotide sequence to germline. The CDR3 spans 21 residues. CDR1 and CDR2 (germline): TSWWSYY, QGS.

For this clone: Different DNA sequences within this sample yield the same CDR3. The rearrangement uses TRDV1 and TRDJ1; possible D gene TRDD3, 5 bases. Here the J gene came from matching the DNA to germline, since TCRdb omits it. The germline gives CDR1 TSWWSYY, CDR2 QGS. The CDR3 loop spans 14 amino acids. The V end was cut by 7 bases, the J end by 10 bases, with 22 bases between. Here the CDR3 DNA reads TGTGCTCTTGTGAGGTCTATTGCGACCGGGGGACTCATCTTT. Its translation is CALVRSIATGGLIF.

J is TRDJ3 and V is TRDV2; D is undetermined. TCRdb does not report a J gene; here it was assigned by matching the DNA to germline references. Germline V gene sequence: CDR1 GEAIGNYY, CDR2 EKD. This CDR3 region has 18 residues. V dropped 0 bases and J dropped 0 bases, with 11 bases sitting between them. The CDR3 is CACDTSKGSSWDTRQMFF. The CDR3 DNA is TGTGCCTGTGACACCTCAAAGGGAAGCTCCTGGGACACCCGACAGATGTTTTTC.

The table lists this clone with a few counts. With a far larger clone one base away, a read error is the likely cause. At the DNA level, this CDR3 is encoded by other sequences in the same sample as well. The CDR3 reads CALGDLTGGPAPDKLIF. CDR3 in DNA: TGTGCTCTTGGGGATCTTACAGGGGGCCCTGCACCCGATAAACTCATCTTT. The genes are TRDV1 and TRDJ1, with D possibly matching TRDD3 (5 bases). The CDR3 runs 17 residues. V was shortened by 3 bases and J by 3 bases, with 20 bases between the two germline ends. CDR1 and CDR2 (germline): TSWWSYY, QGS.

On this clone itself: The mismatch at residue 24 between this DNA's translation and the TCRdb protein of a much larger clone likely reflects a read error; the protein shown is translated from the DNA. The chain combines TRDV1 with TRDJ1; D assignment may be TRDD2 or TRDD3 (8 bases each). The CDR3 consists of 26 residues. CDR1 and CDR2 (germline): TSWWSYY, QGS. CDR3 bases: TGTGCTCTTGGGGATACTACTTCGGGGAGCCACTTCCTACGTTTTAAACTGGGGGTCTCCACCGATAAACGCATCTTT. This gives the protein CALGDTTSGSHFLRFKLGVSTDKRIF.